The clone carrying this T cell receptor beta chain has only a few counts. The data were obtained in a study of T-cell memory formation after mild COVID-19. From germline, CDR1 is SGHVS and CDR2 FNYEAQ. Trimming cost V 5 bases and J 10 bases, with 11 bases left between them. This CDR3 contains 11 residues. Each CDR3 protein gets one entry after TCRdb re-called the 5' RACE reads with MiXCR. The table shows about 160,000 distinct CDR3 sequences, with roughly 31% occurring only once. The V gene is TRBV7-6, the J gene TRBJ2-5; D remains ambiguous. This clonotype originated in an adult woman who had mild COVID-19 (a few samples of this study predate the infection). Cell type and time point are not known. The sequenced sample was PBMCs or a T cell subset sorted from them (not recorded which). As DNA, the CDR3 is TGTGCCAGCAGCCCGCATGAATTCCAGTACTTC. Residues: CASSPHEFQYF.